These T cell receptor beta chains were read from a single sample in a study of a mutant IDH1 vaccine in newly diagnosed glioma. The protocol was immunoSEQ multiplex PCR, while the TCRdb copy is restricted to in-frame clones and leaves out a portion. Among roughly 40,000 clones listed, 80% to 90% were seen once. These receptors' antigens are unknown. This sample comprised PBMCs, obtained from a glioma patient whose treatment included an IDH1 peptide vaccine. The receptors shown here come from a middle-aged man with glioma. CDR3s include the opening cysteine and the closing phenylalanine or tryptophan. A D gene is named only where the DNA matches it firmly. Expanded clones are given a class, and other clones once, few, many or no size at all.

v_call,d_call,j_call,cdr3_length,clone_size,cdr3_aa,cdr3_nt
TRBV7-6,TRBD1,TRBJ1-1,15,.,CASSSVTGGQGEAFF,TGTGCCAGCAGCTCCGTAACAGGGGGCCAAGGTGAAGCTTTCTTT
TRBV19,TRBD1,TRBJ1-2,14,once,CASSPGQGGYGYTF,TGTGCCAGTAGTCCGGGACAGGGGGGCTATGGCTACACCTTC
TRBV19,TRBD1,TRBJ1-5,15,.,CASSGKDRVGQPQHF,TGTGCCAGTAGTGGGAAAGACAGGGTCGGTCAGCCCCAGCATTTT
TRBV15,TRBD1,TRBJ2-1,17,.,CATSRDKPGGYSNEQFF,TGTGCCACCAGCAGAGATAAACCAGGGGGATACTCCAATGAGCAGTTCTTC
TRBV19,.,TRBJ1-3,16,.,CASSIQGTSTGNTIYF,TGTGCCAGTAGTATCCAGGGCACGTCTACTGGAAACACCATATATTTT
TRBV27,TRBD1,TRBJ2-7,14,.,CASSFDRVSPEQYF,TGTGCCAGCAGTTTCGACAGGGTCTCACCCGAGCAGTACTTC
TRBV9,.,TRBJ1-2,15,.,CASSVEGSSPGGYTF,TGTGCCAGCAGCGTAGAAGGCAGCAGCCCAGGGGGCTACACCTTC
TRBV7-9,.,TRBJ1-5,16,.,CASSFLGEGSNQPQHF,TGTGCCAGCAGCTTTTTGGGGGAGGGTAGCAATCAGCCCCAGCATTTT
TRBV5-8,.,TRBJ2-1,12,.,CASSLAGTLPLF,TGTGCCAGCAGCTTGGCCGGTACTCTTCCCCTCTTC
TRBV7-9,.,TRBJ2-1,13,once,CATSASSYNEQFF,TGTGCCACATCAGCGAGCTCCTACAATGAGCAGTTCTTC
TRBV5-1,TRBD1,TRBJ2-7,16,.,CASSALPGQGSYEQYF,TGCGCCAGCAGCGCCTTACCGGGACAGGGCTCCTACGAGCAGTACTTC
TRBV27,.,TRBJ2-2,13,.,CASTQEERGELFF,TGTGCCAGCACCCAAGAAGAGAGAGGGGAGCTGTTTTTT
TRBV5-1,.,TRBJ2-3,14,.,CASSLQGPADTQYF,TGCGCCAGCAGCTTGCAGGGGCCCGCAGATACGCAGTATTTT
TRBV5-4,TRBD1,TRBJ2-3,14,.,CASSRTGEVDTQYF,TGTGCCAGCTCGAGGACAGGGGAAGTAGATACGCAGTATTTT
TRBV13,.,TRBJ2-5,14,.,CASSLIQGQETQYF,TGTGCCAGCAGCTTAATACAGGGCCAAGAGACCCAGTACTTC
TRBV19,TRBD1,TRBJ1-3,14,.,CASLHRDRGNTIYF,TGTGCCAGCCTCCACCGGGACAGGGGAAACACCATATATTTT
TRBV2,.,TRBJ2-5,14,.,CASSEKDFQETQYF,TGTGCCAGCAGTGAAAAGGATTTCCAAGAGACCCAGTACTTC
TRBV2,.,TRBJ1-3,15,.,CASSPRGPSGNTIYF,TGTGCCAGCAGTCCCCGCGGCCCCTCTGGAAACACCATATATTTT
TRBV7-2,.,TRBJ2-7,12,.,CASGRTNYEQYF,TGTGCCAGCGGACGAACCAACTACGAGCAGTACTTC
TRBV14,.,TRBJ2-2,15,once,CASSHVGVGSGELFF,TGTGCCAGCAGCCACGTCGGAGTAGGCTCCGGGGAGCTGTTTTTT
TRBV2,.,TRBJ2-7,12,few,CASRVDSYEQYF,TGTGCCAGCAGGGTGGACAGTTACGAGCAGTACTTC
TRBV27,TRBD1,TRBJ2-4,17,.,CASSLQGGDRAKNIQYF,TGTGCCAGCAGTTTACAGGGTGGGGACAGGGCAAAAAACATTCAGTACTTC
TRBV5-1,TRBD2,TRBJ2-1,17,.,CASSLAKAGGLVGEQFF,TGCGCCAGCAGCTTGGCCAAAGCGGGAGGCCTCGTAGGTGAGCAGTTCTTC
TRBV2,.,TRBJ2-1,13,.,CASSVKLNNEQFF,TGTGCCAGCAGTGTTAAACTAAACAATGAGCAGTTCTTC
TRBV28,.,TRBJ1-2,14,.,CASSFEGRYYGYTF,TGTGCCAGCAGTTTCGAGGGGCGGTACTATGGCTACACCTTC
TRBV4-3,.,TRBJ2-1,14,once,CASSPLPGSDEQFF,TGCGCCAGCAGCCCCCTTCCAGGGAGCGATGAGCAGTTCTTC
TRBV4-1,TRBD1,TRBJ2-5,15,.,CASSQRDSFQETQYF,TGCGCCAGCAGCCAGAGGGACAGCTTCCAAGAGACCCAGTACTTC
TRBV27,TRBD2,TRBJ2-7,15,.,CASSYSRTSPLEQYF,TGTGCCAGCAGTTACTCTAGGACTAGCCCACTGGAGCAGTACTTC
TRBV19,TRBD1,TRBJ2-5,15,.,CASSETGVFGETQYF,TGTGCCAGTAGCGAGACAGGGGTGTTCGGGGAGACCCAGTACTTC
TRBV5-1,TRBD2,TRBJ2-1,14,.,CASSFRLAGGEQFF,TGCGCCAGCAGCTTTCGTCTAGCGGGAGGGGAGCAGTTCTTC
TRBV7-2,TRBD2,TRBJ2-2,15,.,CASSWTSGDPGELFF,TGTGCCAGCAGCTGGACTAGCGGGGACCCTGGGGAGCTGTTTTTT
TRBV6-5,.,TRBJ2-5,14,.,CASSLGDRGETQYF,TGTGCCAGCAGCCTTGGGGATCGGGGAGAGACCCAGTACTTC
TRBV11-2,TRBD1,TRBJ2-7,14,.,CASSLQTGGGEQYF,TGTGCCAGCAGCTTGCAAACAGGGGGCGGAGAGCAGTACTTC
TRBV5-1,TRBD2,TRBJ2-1,16,.,CASSLDGRAVKNEQFF,TGCGCCAGCAGCTTGGACGGGAGGGCCGTCAAGAATGAGCAGTTCTTC
TRBV13,.,TRBJ1-2,18,few,CASSLGRGGGRLNYGYTF,TGTGCCAGCAGCTTAGGACGGGGAGGAGGCCGACTTAACTATGGCTACACCTTC
TRBV5-1,.,TRBJ2-3,13,.,CASSAGVTDTQYF,TGCGCCAGCAGCGCTGGCGTCACAGATACGCAGTATTTT
TRBV27,.,TRBJ1-5,13,.,CASSLGVDQPQHF,TGTGCCAGCAGTTTGGGTGTAGATCAGCCCCAGCATTTT
TRBV19,TRBD1,TRBJ2-7,15,.,CASSSNRGSRYEQYF,TGTGCCAGTAGTAGCAACAGGGGGTCTAGGTACGAGCAGTACTTC
TRBV11-1,.,TRBJ2-5,14,few,CASSSDSPSETQYF,TGTGCCAGCAGCTCTGACAGTCCATCGGAGACCCAGTACTTC
TRBV9,.,TRBJ2-1,14,.,CASSPRRRDNEQFF,TGTGCCAGCAGCCCCAGACGCAGGGACAATGAGCAGTTCTTC
TRBV4-2,TRBD2,TRBJ2-3,16,.,CASSQDRTSGRDTQYF,TGTGCCAGCAGCCAAGATAGGACTAGCGGGAGGGATACGCAGTATTTT
TRBV6-5,TRBD1,TRBJ1-5,14,.,CASSSGTGNQPQHF,TGTGCCAGCAGTTCCGGGACAGGCAATCAGCCCCAGCATTTT
TRBV14,.,TRBJ2-1,15,.,CASSHLASSYNEQFF,TGTGCCAGCAGCCATTTAGCGTCTTCCTACAATGAGCAGTTCTTC
TRBV7-6,TRBD2,TRBJ2-3,18,few,CASSSPGLAGGRTDTQYF,TGTGCCAGCAGCTCCCCGGGACTAGCGGGAGGAAGAACAGATACGCAGTATTTT
TRBV6-5,TRBD2,TRBJ2-1,14,.,CASRRVAGPNEQFF,TGTGCCAGCAGGAGGGTAGCGGGGCCCAATGAGCAGTTCTTC
TRBV7-2,TRBD1,TRBJ1-2,13,.,CASSPGQGEGYTF,TGTGCCAGCAGCCCGGGACAGGGGGAGGGCTACACCTTC
TRBV4-1,.,TRBJ1-2,13,.,CASSQDRSTLYTF,TGCGCCAGCAGCCAAGATAGGTCAACTCTCTACACCTTC
TRBV2,TRBD2,TRBJ2-7,14,.,CASREREAIYEQYF,TGTGCCAGCAGAGAGCGGGAGGCCATCTACGAGCAGTACTTC
TRBV19,.,TRBJ1-1,15,.,CASSIDPGPNTEAFF,TGTGCCAGTAGTATAGATCCCGGACCAAACACTGAAGCTTTCTTT
TRBV6-6,.,TRBJ2-6,14,.,CASSSTSGANVLTF,TGTGCCAGCAGTAGCACCTCTGGGGCCAACGTCCTGACTTTC
TRBV6-5,TRBD1,TRBJ2-7,12,medium-sized,CASSYPEDRVYF,TGTGCCAGCAGTTACCCCGAGGACAGGGTATACTTC
TRBV11-3,TRBD1,TRBJ2-7,14,once,CASSRDRGAYEQYF,TGTGCCAGCAGCCGCGACAGGGGAGCCTACGAGCAGTACTTC
TRBV9,TRBD2,TRBJ2-3,14,.,CASSSPSGGDTQYF,TGTGCCAGCAGCTCACCCTCCGGGGGGGATACGCAGTATTTT
TRBV5-1,TRBD2,TRBJ2-1,13,.,CASRTSPRNEQFF,TGCGCCAGCAGGACTAGCCCCCGCAATGAGCAGTTCTTC
TRBV5-4,.,TRBJ1-2,14,.,CASSLVGVAYGYTF,TGTGCCAGCAGCTTGGTTGGGGTAGCCTATGGCTACACCTTC